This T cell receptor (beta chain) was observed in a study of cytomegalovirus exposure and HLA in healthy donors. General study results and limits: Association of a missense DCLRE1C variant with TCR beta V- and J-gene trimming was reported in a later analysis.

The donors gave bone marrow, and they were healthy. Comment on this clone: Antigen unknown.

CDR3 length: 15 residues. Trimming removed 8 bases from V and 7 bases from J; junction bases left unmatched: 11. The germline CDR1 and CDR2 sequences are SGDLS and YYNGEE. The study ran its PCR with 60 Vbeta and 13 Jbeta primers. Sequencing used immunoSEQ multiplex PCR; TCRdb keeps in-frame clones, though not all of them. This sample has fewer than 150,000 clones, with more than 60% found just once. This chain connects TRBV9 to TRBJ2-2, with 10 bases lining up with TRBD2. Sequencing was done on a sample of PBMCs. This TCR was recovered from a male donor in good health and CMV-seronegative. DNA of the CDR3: TGTGCCAGTGACTCTAGCGGGAGAAGTAGCGGGGAGCTGTTTTTT. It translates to CASDSSGRSSGELFF. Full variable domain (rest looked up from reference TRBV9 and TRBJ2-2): DSGVTQTPKHLITATGQRVTLRCSPRSGDLSVYWYQQSLDQGLQFLIQYYNGEERAKGNILERFSAQQFPDLHSELNLSSLELGDSALYFCASDSSGRSSGELFFGEGSRLTVL.